This is a list of T cell receptor beta chains from one sample in a study of blood T cell repertoires in COVID-19. Clones were sequenced by immunoSEQ multiplex PCR, and TCRdb holds only the in-frame ones, with some missing. The data show 150,000 to 200,000 clones, approximately 90% seen once. Sequenced: peripheral blood. The source is a man in his fifties or sixties with active or convalescent COVID-19. CDR3s include the opening cysteine and the closing phenylalanine or tryptophan. D genes are given only for firm matches.

D: .; V: TRBV7-9; J: TRBJ1-5; CDR3: CASSLVGDQPQHF
D: .; V: TRBV15; J: TRBJ1-4; CDR3: CATSRDREKLFF
D: .; V: TRBV6-5; J: TRBJ1-2; CDR3: CAIEGSTSGYTF
D: TRBD1; V: TRBV14; J: TRBJ1-2; CDR3: CASSQSSGTGDHGYTF
D: TRBD1; V: TRBV2; J: TRBJ1-2; CDR3: CASTPGGNYGYTF
D: .; V: TRBV24-1; J: TRBJ2-6; CDR3: CATSDGQDYSGANVLTF
D: TRBD1; V: TRBV29-1; J: TRBJ1-2; CDR3: CSVEDRAGGDYGYTF
D: .; V: TRBV9; J: TRBJ1-2; CDR3: CASGQGGKNGYTF
D: .; V: TRBV9; J: TRBJ1-6; CDR3: CASSVSLGESPLHF
D: .; V: TRBV6-5; J: TRBJ1-4; CDR3: CASSRGWDEKLFF
D: TRBD2; V: TRBV7-3; J: TRBJ2-3; CDR3: CASSSGTSGDTQYF
D: .; V: TRBV29-1; J: TRBJ2-3; CDR3: CSVEDLGGSTDTQYF
D: TRBD1; V: TRBV5-4; J: TRBJ2-5; CDR3: CASSSGTGGETQYF
D: .; V: TRBV5-1; J: TRBJ2-2; CDR3: CASSSTTNTGELFF
D: TRBD2; V: TRBV5-1; J: TRBJ2-5; CDR3: CASSWGTSGDWEETQYF
D: TRBD1; V: TRBV5-1; J: TRBJ1-1; CDR3: CASGLGTGGRGTEAFF
D: .; V: TRBV19; J: TRBJ2-1; CDR3: CASSINRDNNEQFF
D: .; V: TRBV4-1; J: TRBJ2-5; CDR3: CASSRSPQLAQETQYF
D: .; V: TRBV9; J: TRBJ2-3; CDR3: CASSVGQTTDTQYF
D: TRBD1; V: TRBV18; J: TRBJ1-2; CDR3: CASSLGGQNYGYTF
D: .; V: TRBV4-1; J: TRBJ1-3; CDR3: CASSQPTGNSGNTIYF
D: TRBD1; V: TRBV6-5; J: TRBJ2-5; CDR3: CASSGTGGPETQYF
D: TRBD1; V: TRBV2; J: TRBJ2-7; CDR3: CASSEDRTGLDEQYF
D: TRBD1; V: TRBV6-5; J: TRBJ1-2; CDR3: CASTREGAHNYGYTF
D: .; V: TRBV11-2; J: TRBJ2-1; CDR3: CASSLMTAAAYNEQFF
D: TRBD1; V: TRBV7-9; J: TRBJ2-2; CDR3: CASSFGQGYTGELFF
D: TRBD1; V: TRBV24-1; J: TRBJ1-2; CDR3: CATSDLGQENGYTF
D: .; V: TRBV3-1/TRBV3-2; J: TRBJ2-7; CDR3: CASSQDGGLAYKQYF
D: .; V: TRBV4-2; J: TRBJ2-1; CDR3: CASSQPGESSYNEQFF
D: TRBD2; V: TRBV5-4; J: TRBJ2-5; CDR3: CASSLTSGGEETQYF
D: .; V: TRBV7-9; J: TRBJ1-6; CDR3: CASSSGVNSPLHF
D: TRBD1; V: TRBV5-5; J: TRBJ2-6; CDR3: CASSDRDRGRLANVLTF
D: TRBD1; V: TRBV7-3; J: TRBJ2-1; CDR3: CASGDRAHNEQFF
D: .; V: TRBV7-9; J: TRBJ1-5; CDR3: CASSLSQLGGPQPQHF
D: .; V: TRBV4-2; J: TRBJ2-2; CDR3: CASSQGTANTGELFF
D: TRBD1; V: TRBV29-1; J: TRBJ2-2; CDR3: CSVRTGEVWAPGELFF
D: TRBD2; V: TRBV4-1; J: TRBJ2-1; CDR3: CASSQPTSAGHSYNEQFF
D: .; V: TRBV5-6; J: TRBJ2-2; CDR3: CASSLYANTGELFF
D: TRBD1; V: TRBV7-2; J: TRBJ1-1; CDR3: CASSTQFRQGTEAFF
D: TRBD2; V: TRBV4-2; J: TRBJ2-3; CDR3: CASSLIAAGGQSTDTQYF
D: .; V: TRBV19; J: TRBJ1-6; CDR3: CASSSRVSLRDSPLHF
D: .; V: TRBV7-9; J: TRBJ1-5; CDR3: CASSRLGAGQPQHF
D: TRBD1; V: TRBV19; J: TRBJ2-2; CDR3: CASRDRGRIGTGELFF
D: TRBD1; V: TRBV5-1; J: TRBJ2-2; CDR3: CASSWDRGRVGELFF
D: .; V: TRBV5-1; J: TRBJ1-6; CDR3: CASSLGGRGYNSPLHF
D: TRBD1; V: TRBV5-6; J: TRBJ2-7; CDR3: CASSSKGTAYEQYF
D: TRBD1; V: TRBV24-1; J: TRBJ2-3; CDR3: CATSDLGTGKGTDTQYF
D: TRBD2; V: TRBV6-5; J: TRBJ2-7; CDR3: CASSYSDPAGGQYF